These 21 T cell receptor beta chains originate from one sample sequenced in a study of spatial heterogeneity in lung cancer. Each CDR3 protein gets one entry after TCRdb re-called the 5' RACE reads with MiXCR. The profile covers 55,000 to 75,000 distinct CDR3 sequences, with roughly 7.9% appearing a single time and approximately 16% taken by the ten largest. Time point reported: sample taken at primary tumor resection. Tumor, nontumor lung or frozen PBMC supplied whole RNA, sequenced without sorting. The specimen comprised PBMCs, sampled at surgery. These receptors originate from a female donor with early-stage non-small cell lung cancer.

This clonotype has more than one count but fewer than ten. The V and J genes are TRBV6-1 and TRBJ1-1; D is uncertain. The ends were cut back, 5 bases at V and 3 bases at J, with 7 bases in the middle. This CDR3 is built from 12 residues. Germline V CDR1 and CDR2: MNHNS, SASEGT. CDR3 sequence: CASSRMDTEAFF. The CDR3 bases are TGTGCCAGCAGTAGGATGGACACTGAAGCTTTCTTT.

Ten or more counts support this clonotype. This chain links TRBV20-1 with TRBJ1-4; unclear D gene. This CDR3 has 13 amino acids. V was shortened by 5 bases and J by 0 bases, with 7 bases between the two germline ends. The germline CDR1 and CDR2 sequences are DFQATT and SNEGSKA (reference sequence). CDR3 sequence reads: CSAASATNEKLFF. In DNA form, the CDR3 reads TGCAGTGCTGCCTCCGCAACTAATGAAAAACTGTTTTTT.

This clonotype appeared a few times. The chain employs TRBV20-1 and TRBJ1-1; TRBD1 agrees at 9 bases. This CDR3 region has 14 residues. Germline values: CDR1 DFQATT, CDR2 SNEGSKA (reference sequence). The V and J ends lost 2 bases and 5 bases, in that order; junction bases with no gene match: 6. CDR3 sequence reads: CSARTGGWVTEAFF. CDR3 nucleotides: TGCAGTGCTAGAACAGGGGGCTGGGTGACTGAAGCTTTCTTT.

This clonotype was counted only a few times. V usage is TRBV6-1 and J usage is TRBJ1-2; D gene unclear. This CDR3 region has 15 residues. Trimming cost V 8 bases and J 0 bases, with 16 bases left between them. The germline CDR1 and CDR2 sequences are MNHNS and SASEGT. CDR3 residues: CASFDPPGTNYGYTF. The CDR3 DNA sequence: TGTGCCAGCTTCGACCCGCCGGGAACTAACTATGGCTACACCTTC.

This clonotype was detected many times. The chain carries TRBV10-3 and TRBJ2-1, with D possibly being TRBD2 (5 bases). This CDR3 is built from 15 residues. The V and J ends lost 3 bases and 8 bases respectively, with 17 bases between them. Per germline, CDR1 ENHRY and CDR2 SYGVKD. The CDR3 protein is CAISDEVDSVDEQFF. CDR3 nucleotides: TGTGCCATCAGTGATGAGGTGGACTCGGTCGATGAGCAGTTCTTC.

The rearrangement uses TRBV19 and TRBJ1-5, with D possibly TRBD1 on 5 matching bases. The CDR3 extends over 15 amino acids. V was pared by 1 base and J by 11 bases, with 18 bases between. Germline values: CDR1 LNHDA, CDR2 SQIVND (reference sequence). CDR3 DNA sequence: TGTGCCAGTAGTATAGTAGGACCCGGGGGGTGGTCCCAGCATTTT. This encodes CASSIVGPGGWSQHF.

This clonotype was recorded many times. CDR3 amino acids: CSASGSGRVRTYNEQFF. CDR3 coding DNA: TGCAGTGCCTCGGGGAGCGGGAGGGTGAGGACCTACAATGAGCAGTTCTTC. This chain connects TRBV20-1 to TRBJ2-1, with 10 positions matching TRBD2. CDR3 size: 17 residues. Germline assignment: CDR1 DFQATT and CDR2 SNEGSKA (reference sequence). V dropped 6 bases and J dropped 2; count of bases not matched to a gene: 13.

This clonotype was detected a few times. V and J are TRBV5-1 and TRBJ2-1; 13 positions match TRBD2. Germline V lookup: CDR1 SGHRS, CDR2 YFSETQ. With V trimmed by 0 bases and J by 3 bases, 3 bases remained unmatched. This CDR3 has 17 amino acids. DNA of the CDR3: TGCGCCAGCAGCTTGGGACTAGCGGGGGGCTACTACAATGAGCAGTTCTTC. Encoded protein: CASSLGLAGGYYNEQFF.

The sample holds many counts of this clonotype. CDR3 DNA: TGTGCCAGCAGCCCCGGGACTATGTTGAGCACAGATACGCAGTATTTT. This translates into CASSPGTMLSTDTQYF. The chain joins TRBV7-8 to TRBJ2-3; 7 nucleotides agree with TRBD2. Germline CDR1 reads SGHVS; CDR2 reads FQNEAQ. The CDR3 loop spans 16 amino acids. Trimming at V came to 5 bases and at J to 0 bases, leaving 8 bases not matched to a gene.

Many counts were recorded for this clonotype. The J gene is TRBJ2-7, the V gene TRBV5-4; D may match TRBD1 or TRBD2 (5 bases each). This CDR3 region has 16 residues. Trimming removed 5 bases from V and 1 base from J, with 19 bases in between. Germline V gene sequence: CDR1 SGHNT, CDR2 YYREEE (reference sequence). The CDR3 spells CASSMDGASGSYEQYV. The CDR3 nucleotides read TGTGCCAGCAGTATGGACGGGGCCTCGGGGTCCTACGAGCAGTACGTC.

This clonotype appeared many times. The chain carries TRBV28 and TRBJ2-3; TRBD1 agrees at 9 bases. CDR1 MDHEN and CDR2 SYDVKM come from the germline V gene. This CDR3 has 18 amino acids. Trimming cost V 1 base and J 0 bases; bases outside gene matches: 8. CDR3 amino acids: CASSLSGQGTASTDTQYF. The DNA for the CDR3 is TGTGCCAGCAGTTTATCGGGACAGGGTACCGCTAGCACAGATACGCAGTATTTT.

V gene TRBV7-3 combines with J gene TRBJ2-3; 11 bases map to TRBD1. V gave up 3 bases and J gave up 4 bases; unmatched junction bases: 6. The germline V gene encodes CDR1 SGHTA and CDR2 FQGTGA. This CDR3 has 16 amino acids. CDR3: CASSFGQGADADTQYF. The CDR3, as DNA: TGTGCCAGCAGCTTCGGACAGGGGGCTGACGCAGATACGCAGTATTTT.

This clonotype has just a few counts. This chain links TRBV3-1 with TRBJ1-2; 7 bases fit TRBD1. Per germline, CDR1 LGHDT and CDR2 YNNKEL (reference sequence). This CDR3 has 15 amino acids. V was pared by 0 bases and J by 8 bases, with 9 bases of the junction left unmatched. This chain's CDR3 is CASSQDRTGAGGYTF. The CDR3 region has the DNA TGTGCCAGCAGCCAAGATCGAACAGGGGCGGGAGGCTACACCTTC.

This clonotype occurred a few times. The DNA for the CDR3 is TGTGCCAGCAGGGGGACAGGGGGTCAGGAAAAACTGTTTTTT. Protein sequence: CASRGTGGQEKLFF. The chain is built from TRBV5-4 and TRBJ1-4; 11 nucleotides line up with TRBD1. The CDR3 is 14 residues long. Germline lookup yields CDR1 SGHNT and CDR2 YYREEE (reference sequence). V lost 5 bases, J lost 8 bases, and 5 bases stayed unmatched. Looking up the rest from reference TRBV5-4 and TRBJ1-4 gives the full variable domain: ETGVTQSPTHLIKTRGQQVTLRCSSQSGHNTVSWYQQALGQGPQFIFQYYREEENGRGNFPPRFSGLQFPNYSSELNVNALELDDSALYLCASRGTGGQEKLFFGSGTQLSVL.

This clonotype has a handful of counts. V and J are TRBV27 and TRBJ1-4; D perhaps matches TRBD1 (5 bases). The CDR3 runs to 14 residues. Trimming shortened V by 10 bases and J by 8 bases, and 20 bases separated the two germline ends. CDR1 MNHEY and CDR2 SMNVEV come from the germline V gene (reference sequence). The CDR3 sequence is CAISDSPKGEKLFF. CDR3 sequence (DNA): TGTGCCATCAGCGACAGTCCGAAAGGGGAAAAACTGTTTTTT.

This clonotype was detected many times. The chain's CDR3 is CASSTQIFQAFF. In DNA form, the CDR3 reads TGTGCCAGCAGTACCCAAATTTTTCAAGCTTTCTTT. This chain links TRBV12-3 or TRBV12-4 with TRBJ1-1; no definite D call. The CDR3 spans 12 residues. Trimming left V 5 bases short and J 9 bases short, with 13 bases between.

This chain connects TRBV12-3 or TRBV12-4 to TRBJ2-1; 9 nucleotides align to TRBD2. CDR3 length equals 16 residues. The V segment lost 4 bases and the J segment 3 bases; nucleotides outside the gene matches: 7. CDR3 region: CASSSGGSGSYNEQFF. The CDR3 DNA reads TGTGCCAGCAGTTCTGGCGGTAGCGGGAGCTACAATGAGCAGTTCTTC.

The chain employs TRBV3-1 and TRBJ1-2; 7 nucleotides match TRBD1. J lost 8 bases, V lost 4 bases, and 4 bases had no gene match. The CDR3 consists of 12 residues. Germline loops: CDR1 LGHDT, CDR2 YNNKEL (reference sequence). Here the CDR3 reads CASSLWDSGYTF. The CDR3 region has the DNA TGTGCCAGCAGCCTATGGGACAGCGGCTACACCTTC.

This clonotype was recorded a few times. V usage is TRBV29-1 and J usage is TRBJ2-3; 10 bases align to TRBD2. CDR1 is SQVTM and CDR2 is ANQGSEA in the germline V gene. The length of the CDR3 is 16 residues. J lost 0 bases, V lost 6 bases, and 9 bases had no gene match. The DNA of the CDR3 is TGCAGCGTCCCTCCCGCTAGCGGGGGTAGCACAGATACGCAGTATTTT. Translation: CSVPPASGGSTDTQYF.

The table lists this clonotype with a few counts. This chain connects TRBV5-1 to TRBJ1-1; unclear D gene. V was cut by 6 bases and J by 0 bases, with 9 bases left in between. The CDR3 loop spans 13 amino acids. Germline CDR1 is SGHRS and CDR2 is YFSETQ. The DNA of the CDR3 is TGCGCCAGCAAGCCCCTGCTGAACACTGAAGCTTTCTTT. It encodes CASKPLLNTEAFF. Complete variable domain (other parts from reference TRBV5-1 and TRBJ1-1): KAGVTQTPRYLIKTRGQQVTLSCSPISGHRSVSWYQQTPGQGLQFLFEYFSETQRNKGNFPGRFSGRQFSNSRSEMNVSTLELGDSALYLCASKPLLNTEAFFGQGTRLTVV.

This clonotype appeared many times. DNA of the CDR3: TGCAGCGTTGCTTGGGGGAACTCTGGGGCCAACGTCCTGACTTTC. It specifies CSVAWGNSGANVLTF. V and J are TRBV29-1 and TRBJ2-6; D may be TRBD1 or TRBD2 (5 bases each). Trimming took 4 bases from V and 0 from J, leaving 10 bases between them. The CDR3 consists of 15 residues. Germline CDR1 and CDR2: SQVTM and ANQGSEA.